These T cell receptor beta chains were read from a single sample in a study of neurological immune-mediated disorders. Each CDR3 protein gets one entry after TCRdb re-called the 5' RACE reads with MiXCR. The sample consists of tens of thousands of distinct CDR3 sequences, roughly 10% of them appearing once. The sequencing sample was made of PBMCs. The receptors were sampled from a man aged 25 to 40 in good health. Each CDR3 is given with its conserved first and last residue. Each record gives: D gene, V gene, J gene, CDR3 protein. A D gene is named only where the DNA matches it firmly.

-,TRBV7-2,TRBJ2-7,CASSPSAGGVAYEQYF
TRBD1,TRBV5-1,TRBJ1-2,CASNPSGTGDGYTF
-,TRBV7-7,TRBJ2-5,CANSPSRDGTQYF
-,TRBV5-1,TRBJ1-2,CASSLEGQNYGYTF
-,TRBV20-1,TRBJ2-2,CSAFGPIRGGELFF
-,TRBV5-5,TRBJ1-5,CASSSDRKGQPQHF
TRBD2,TRBV29-1,TRBJ2-7,CSAGLAGYEQYF
-,TRBV11-2,TRBJ2-7,CASSWDIHEQYF
TRBD2,TRBV6-1,TRBJ2-2,CASSTSGRWTGELFF
TRBD2,TRBV5-1,TRBJ2-2,CASSHPSGSSIGELFF
-,TRBV11-2,TRBJ2-6,CASSLNGGVYGANVLTF
TRBD1,TRBV28,TRBJ2-7,CASSPGQGGYEQYF
TRBD1,TRBV20-1,TRBJ1-4,CSARETGEDEKLFF